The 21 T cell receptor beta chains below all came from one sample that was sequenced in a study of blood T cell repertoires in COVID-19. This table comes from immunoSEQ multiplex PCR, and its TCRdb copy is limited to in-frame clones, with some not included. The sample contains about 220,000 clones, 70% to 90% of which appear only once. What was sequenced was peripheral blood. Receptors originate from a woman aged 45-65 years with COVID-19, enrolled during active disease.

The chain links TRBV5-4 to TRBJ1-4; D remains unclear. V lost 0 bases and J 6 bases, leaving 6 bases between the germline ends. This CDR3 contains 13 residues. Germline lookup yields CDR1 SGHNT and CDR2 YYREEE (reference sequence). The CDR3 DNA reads TGTGCCAGCAGCTTGGATATTGATGAAAAACTGTTTTTT. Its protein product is CASSLDIDEKLFF.

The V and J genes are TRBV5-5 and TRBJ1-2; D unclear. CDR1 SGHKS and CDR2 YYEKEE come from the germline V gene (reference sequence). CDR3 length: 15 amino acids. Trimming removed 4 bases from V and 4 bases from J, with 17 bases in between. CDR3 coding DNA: TGTGCCAGCAGCATCTTTAGTGATCGTGGCTATGGCTACACCTTC. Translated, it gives CASSIFSDRGYGYTF.

In nucleotides, the CDR3 is TGTGCCACCGAAGGCCTCGGGGGGAATGAGCAGTTCTTC. This sequence encodes CATEGLGGNEQFF. The gene calls are TRBV24-1 and TRBJ2-1; 7 bases fit TRBD2. The CDR3 extends over 13 amino acids. J was trimmed by 7 bases and V by 9 bases; bases with no gene match: 8. Germline V CDR1 and CDR2: KGHDR, SFDVKD.

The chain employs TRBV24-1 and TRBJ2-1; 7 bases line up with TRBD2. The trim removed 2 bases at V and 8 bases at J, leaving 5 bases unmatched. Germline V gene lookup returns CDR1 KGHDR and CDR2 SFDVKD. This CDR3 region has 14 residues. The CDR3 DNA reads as TGTGCCACCAGTGATTGGGAGGGACGCGATGAGCAGTTCTTC. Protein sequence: CATSDWEGRDEQFF.

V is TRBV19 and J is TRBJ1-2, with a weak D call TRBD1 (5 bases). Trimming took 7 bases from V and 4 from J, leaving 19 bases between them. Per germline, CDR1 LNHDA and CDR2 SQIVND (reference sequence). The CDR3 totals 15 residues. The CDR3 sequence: CASTPESGQTYGYTF. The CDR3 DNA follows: TGTGCCAGTACTCCTGAGTCAGGGCAAACCTATGGCTACACCTTC.

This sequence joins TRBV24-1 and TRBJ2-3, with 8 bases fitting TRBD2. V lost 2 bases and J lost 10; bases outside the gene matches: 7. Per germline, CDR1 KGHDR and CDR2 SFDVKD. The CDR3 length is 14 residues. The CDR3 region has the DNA TGTGCCACCAGTGATTCTGGGCTAGCGGGTGCGCAGTATTTT. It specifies CATSDSGLAGAQYF.

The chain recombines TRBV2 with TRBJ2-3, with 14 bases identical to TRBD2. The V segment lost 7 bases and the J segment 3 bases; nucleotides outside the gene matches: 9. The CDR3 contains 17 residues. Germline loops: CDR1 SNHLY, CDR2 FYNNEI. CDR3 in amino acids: CASTRVGTSGGTDTQYF. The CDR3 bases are TGTGCCAGCACCCGAGTCGGGACTAGCGGGGGAACAGATACGCAGTATTTT.

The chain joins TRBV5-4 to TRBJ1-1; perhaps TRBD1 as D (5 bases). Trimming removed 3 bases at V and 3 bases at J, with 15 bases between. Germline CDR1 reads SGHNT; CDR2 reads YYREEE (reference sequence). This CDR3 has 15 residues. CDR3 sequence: CASSSGGVGDTEAFF. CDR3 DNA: TGTGCCAGCAGCTCGGGAGGGGTGGGAGACACTGAAGCTTTCTTT.

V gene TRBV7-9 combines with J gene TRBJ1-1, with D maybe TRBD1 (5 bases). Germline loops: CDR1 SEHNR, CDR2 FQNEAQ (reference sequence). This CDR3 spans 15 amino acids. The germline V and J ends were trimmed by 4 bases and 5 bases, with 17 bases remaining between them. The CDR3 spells CASSSGPGLITEAFF. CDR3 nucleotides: TGTGCCAGCAGCTCGGGGCCGGGACTGATTACTGAAGCTTTCTTT. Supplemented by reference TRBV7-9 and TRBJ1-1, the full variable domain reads DTGVSQNPRHKITKRGQNVTFRCDPISEHNRLYWYRQTLGQGPEFLTYFQNEAQLEKSRLLSDRFSAERPKGSFSTLEIQRTEQGDSAMYLCASSSGPGLITEAFFGQGTRLTVV.

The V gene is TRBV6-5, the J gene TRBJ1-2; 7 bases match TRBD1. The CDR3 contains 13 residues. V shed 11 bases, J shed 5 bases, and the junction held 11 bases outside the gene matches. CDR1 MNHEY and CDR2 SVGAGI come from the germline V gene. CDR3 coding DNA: TGTGCCTCAGGGCCGACGGGACAGTATGGCTACACCTTC. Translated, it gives CASGPTGQYGYTF.

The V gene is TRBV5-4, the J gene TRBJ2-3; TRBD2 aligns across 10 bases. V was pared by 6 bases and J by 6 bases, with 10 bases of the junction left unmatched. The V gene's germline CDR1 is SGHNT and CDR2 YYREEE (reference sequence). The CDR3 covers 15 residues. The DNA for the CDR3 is TGTGCCAGCATGGAGCGGGGGGGCTTTACGGATACGCAGTATTTT. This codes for CASMERGGFTDTQYF.

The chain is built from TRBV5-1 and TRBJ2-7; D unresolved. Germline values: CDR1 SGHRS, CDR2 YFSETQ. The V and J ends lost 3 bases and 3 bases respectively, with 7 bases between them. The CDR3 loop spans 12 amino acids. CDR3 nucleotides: TGCGCCAGCAGCTCTGCCAGCTACGAGCAGTACTTC. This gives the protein CASSSASYEQYF.

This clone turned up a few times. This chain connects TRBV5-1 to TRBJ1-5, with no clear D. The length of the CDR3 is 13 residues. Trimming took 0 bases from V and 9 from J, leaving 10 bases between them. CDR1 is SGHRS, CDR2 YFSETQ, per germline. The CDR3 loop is CASSLGSEGPQHF. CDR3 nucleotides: TGCGCCAGCAGCTTGGGGTCCGAGGGGCCCCAGCATTTT.

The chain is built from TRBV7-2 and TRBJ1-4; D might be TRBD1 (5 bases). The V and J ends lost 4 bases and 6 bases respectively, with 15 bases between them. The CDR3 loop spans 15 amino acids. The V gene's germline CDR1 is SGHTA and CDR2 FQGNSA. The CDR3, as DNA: TGTGCCAGCAGCTCGGTCGTGGGGGGTTATGAAAAACTGTTTTTT. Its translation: CASSSVVGGYEKLFF.

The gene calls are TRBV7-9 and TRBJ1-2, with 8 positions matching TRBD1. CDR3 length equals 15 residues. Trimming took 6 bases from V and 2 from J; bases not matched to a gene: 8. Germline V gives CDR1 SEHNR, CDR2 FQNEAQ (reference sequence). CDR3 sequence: CASSLTGVMNYGYTF. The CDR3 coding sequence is TGTGCCAGCAGTTTGACAGGGGTGATGAACTATGGCTACACCTTC.

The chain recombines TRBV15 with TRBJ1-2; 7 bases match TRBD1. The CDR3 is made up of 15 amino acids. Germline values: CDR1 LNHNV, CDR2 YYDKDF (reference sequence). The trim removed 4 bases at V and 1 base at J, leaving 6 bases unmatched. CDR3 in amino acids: CATSTKRQGNYGYTF. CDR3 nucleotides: TGTGCCACCAGCACCAAGAGACAGGGTAACTATGGCTACACCTTC.

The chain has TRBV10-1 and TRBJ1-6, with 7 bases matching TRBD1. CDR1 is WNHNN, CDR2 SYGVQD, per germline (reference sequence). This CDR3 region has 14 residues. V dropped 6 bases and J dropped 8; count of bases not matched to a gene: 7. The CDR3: CASRDPQGDSPLHF. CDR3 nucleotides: TGCGCCAGCAGAGACCCTCAGGGGGATTCACCCCTCCACTTT.

In DNA, the CDR3 is TGTGCCAGCAGCTTTAGTGAGCAGTTCTTC. Amino acids: CASSFSEQFF. The chain recombines TRBV7-2 with TRBJ2-1; no clear D. The germline V gene encodes CDR1 SGHTA and CDR2 FQGNSA. Trimming removed 3 bases from V and 9 bases from J, with 3 bases in between. The CDR3 runs to 10 residues. Supplemented by reference TRBV7-2 and TRBJ2-1, the full variable domain reads GAGVSQSPSNKVTEKGKDVELRCDPISGHTALYWYRQSLGQGLEFLIYFQGNSAPDKSGLPSDRFSAERTGGSVSTLTIQRTQQEDSAVYLCASSFSEQFFGPGTRLTVL.

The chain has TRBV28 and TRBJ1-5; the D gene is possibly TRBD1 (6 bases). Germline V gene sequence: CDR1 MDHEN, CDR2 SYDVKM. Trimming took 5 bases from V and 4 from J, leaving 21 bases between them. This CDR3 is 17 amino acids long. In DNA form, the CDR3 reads TGTGCCAGCAGTAACAGACAGGTCAAGAGGGTTAATCAGCCCCAGCATTTT. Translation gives CASSNRQVKRVNQPQHF.

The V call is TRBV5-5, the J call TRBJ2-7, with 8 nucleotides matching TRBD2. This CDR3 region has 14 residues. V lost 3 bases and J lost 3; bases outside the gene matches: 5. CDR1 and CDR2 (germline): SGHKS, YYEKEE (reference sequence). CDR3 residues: CASSSTGGDYEQYF. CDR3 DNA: TGTGCCAGCAGCTCAACCGGGGGGGACTACGAGCAGTACTTC.

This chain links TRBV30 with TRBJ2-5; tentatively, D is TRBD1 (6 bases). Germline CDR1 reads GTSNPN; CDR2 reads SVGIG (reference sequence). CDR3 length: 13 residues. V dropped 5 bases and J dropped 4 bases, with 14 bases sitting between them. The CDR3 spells CAWGHWGRETQYF. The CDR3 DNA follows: TGTGCCTGGGGCCACTGGGGGCGAGAGACCCAGTACTTC.